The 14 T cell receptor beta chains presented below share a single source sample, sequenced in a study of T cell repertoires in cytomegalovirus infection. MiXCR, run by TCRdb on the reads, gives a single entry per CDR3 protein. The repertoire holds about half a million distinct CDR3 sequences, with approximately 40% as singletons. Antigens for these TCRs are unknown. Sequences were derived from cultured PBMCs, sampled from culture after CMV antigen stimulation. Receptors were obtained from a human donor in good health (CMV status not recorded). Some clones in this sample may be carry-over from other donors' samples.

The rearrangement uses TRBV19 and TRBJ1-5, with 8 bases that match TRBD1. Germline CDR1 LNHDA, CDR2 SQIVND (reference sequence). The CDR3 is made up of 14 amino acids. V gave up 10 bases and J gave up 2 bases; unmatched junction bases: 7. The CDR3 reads CATKTGAGNQPQHF. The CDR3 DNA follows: TGTGCCACTAAGACAGGGGCGGGCAATCAGCCCCAGCATTTT.

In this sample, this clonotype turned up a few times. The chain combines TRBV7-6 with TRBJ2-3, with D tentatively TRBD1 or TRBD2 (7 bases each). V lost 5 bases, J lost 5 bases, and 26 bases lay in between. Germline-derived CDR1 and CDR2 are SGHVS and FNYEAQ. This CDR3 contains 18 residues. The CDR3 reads CASSPSWSRRGGIDTQYF. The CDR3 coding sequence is TGTGCCAGCAGCCCCTCATGGAGTCGCAGGGGGGGAATAGATACGCAGTATTTT.

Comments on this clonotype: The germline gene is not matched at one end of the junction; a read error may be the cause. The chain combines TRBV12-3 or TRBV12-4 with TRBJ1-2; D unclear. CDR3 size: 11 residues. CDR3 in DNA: TGTGCCAGCAGTTATGCGTTCGGCAGCTACTTC. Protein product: CASSYAFGSYF.

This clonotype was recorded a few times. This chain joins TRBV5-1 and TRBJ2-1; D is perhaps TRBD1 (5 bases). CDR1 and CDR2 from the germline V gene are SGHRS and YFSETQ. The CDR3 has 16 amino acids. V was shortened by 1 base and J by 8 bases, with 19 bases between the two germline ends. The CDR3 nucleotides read TGCGCCAGCAGCTTGTTTGAAGGGGTTTTTATAGATGAGCAGTTCTTC. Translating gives CASSLFEGVFIDEQFF.

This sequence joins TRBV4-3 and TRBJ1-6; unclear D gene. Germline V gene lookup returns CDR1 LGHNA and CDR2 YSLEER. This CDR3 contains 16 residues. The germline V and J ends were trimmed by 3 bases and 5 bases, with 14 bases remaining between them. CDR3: CASSQPTALDNSPLHF. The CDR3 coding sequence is TGCGCCAGCAGCCAGCCGACGGCTTTAGATAATTCACCCCTCCACTTT.

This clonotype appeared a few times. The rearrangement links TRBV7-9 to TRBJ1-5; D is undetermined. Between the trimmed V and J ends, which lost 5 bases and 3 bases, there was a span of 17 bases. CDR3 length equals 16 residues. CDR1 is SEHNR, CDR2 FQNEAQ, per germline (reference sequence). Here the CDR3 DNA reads TGTGCCAGCAGCCCCAGTTGGGAGACTACCAATCAGCCCCAGCATTTT. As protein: CASSPSWETTNQPQHF.

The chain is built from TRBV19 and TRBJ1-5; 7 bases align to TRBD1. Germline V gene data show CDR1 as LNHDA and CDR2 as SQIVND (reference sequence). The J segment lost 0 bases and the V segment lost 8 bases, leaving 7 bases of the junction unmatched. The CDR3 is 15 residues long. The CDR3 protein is CASGDSLYSNQPQHF. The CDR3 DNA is TGTGCCAGTGGGGACAGCCTTTATAGCAATCAGCCCCAGCATTTT.

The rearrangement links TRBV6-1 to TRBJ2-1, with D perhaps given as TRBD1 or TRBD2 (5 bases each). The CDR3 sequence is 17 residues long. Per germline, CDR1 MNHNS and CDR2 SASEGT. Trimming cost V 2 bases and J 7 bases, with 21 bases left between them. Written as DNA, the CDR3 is TGTGCCAGCAGTGAATGGGTACCCGGGACCCCCGTAAATGAGCAGTTCTTC. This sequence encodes CASSEWVPGTPVNEQFF.

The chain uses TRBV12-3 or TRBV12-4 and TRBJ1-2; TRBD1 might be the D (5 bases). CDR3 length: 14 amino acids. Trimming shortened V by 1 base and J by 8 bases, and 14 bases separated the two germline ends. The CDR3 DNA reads TGTGCCAGCAGTTTAGATTTAAGAGGGGACGGCTACACCTTC. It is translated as CASSLDLRGDGYTF.

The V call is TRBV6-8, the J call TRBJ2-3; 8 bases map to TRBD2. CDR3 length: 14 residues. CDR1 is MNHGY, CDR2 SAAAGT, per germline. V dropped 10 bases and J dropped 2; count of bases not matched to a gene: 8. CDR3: CATGGGGVTDTQYF. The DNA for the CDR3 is TGTGCCACCGGGGGGGGGGGGGTCACAGATACGCAGTATTTT.

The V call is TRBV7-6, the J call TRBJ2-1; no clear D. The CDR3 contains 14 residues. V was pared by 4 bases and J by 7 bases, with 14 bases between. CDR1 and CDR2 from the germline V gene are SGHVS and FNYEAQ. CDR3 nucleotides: TGTGCCAGCAGCTCCCCAGGAGTTTATAATGAGCAGTTCTTC. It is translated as CASSSPGVYNEQFF.

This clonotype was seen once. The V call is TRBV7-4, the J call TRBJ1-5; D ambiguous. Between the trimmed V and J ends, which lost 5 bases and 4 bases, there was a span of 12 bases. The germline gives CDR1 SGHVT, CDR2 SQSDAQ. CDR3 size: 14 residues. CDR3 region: CASSLGNYNQPQHF. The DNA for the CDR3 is TGTGCCAGCAGCCTAGGGAATTATAATCAGCCCCAGCATTTT.

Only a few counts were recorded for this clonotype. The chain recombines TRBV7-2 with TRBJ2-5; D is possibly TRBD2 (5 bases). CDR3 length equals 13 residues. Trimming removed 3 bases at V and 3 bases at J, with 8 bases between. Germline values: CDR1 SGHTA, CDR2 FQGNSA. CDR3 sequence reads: CASSFTRKETQYF. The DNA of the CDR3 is TGTGCCAGCAGCTTCACTAGAAAAGAGACCCAGTACTTC. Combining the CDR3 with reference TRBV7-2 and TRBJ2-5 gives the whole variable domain GAGVSQSPSNKVTEKGKDVELRCDPISGHTALYWYRQSLGQGLEFLIYFQGNSAPDKSGLPSDRFSAERTGGSVSTLTIQRTQQEDSAVYLCASSFTRKETQYFGPGTRLLVL.

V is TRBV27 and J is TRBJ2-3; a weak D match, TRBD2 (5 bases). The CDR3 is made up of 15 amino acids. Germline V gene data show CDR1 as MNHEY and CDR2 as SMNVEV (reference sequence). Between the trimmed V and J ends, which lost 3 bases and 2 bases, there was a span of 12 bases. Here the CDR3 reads CASSFSGRNTDTQYF. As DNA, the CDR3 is TGTGCCAGCAGTTTTTCGGGAAGGAACACAGATACGCAGTATTTT.